These T cell receptor beta chains were read from a single sample in a study of patients and donors after allogeneic stem cell transplantation. TCRdb redid the calling of the RT-PCR reads with MiXCR, one entry per CDR3 protein. Of 200,000 to 250,000 distinct CDR3 sequences in the sample, 12% to 15% were seen once. Sequencing was done on a sample of blood, either unsorted or a sorted T cell fraction (not recorded which). These TCRs come from a human donor who was either an allogeneic HSCT recipient or a stem cell or donor lymphocyte infusion donor (not recorded which). It is not recorded whose cells these are; they may come from a transplant donor. Each CDR3 is given with its conserved first and last residue. A D gene is named only where the DNA matches it firmly. Clone size appears in some rows only: once, few, many, or a class for an expanded clone.

size	V	J	D	CDR3	DNA
.	TRBV6-1	TRBJ2-5	TRBD2	CASSEFSGGRYF	TGTGCCAGCAGTGAGTTTAGCGGGGGGCGTTACTTC
.	TRBV25-1	TRBJ2-5	.	CASSEWVGVIETQYF	TGTGCCAGCAGTGAATGGGTGGGTGTGATAGAGACCCAGTACTTC
.	TRBV3-1	TRBJ2-1	TRBD2	CASSSSGTSDNEQFF	TGTGCCAGCAGCTCTTCCGGGACTAGCGACAATGAGCAGTTCTTC
many	TRBV11-3	TRBJ2-5	.	CASSLGIEETQYF	TGTGCCAGCAGCTTAGGCATAGAAGAGACCCAGTACTTC
many	TRBV12-3/TRBV12-4	TRBJ2-2	.	CASSPQQNTGELFF	TGTGCCAGCAGCCCTCAGCAGAACACCGGGGAGCTGTTTTTT
.	TRBV18	TRBJ2-5	TRBD1	CASSPLGQGRVETQYF	TGTGCCAGCTCACCACTCGGACAGGGTCGAGTAGAGACCCAGTACTTC
once	TRBV4-3	TRBJ2-3	TRBD2	CASSQASGGSSTDTQYF	TGCGCCAGCAGCCAAGCTAGCGGGGGGTCTAGCACAGATACGCAGTATTTT
.	TRBV20-1	TRBJ1-1	TRBD1	CSAQSRTGGTEAFF	TGCAGTGCTCAAAGCAGGACAGGGGGCACTGAAGCTTTCTTT
few	TRBV9	TRBJ1-1	.	CASSVGTAATEAFF	TGTGCCAGCAGCGTAGGGACAGCGGCCACTGAAGCTTTCTTT
.	TRBV7-6	TRBJ2-5	TRBD1	CASSSVRGPQETQYF	TGTGCCAGCAGCTCCGTGAGGGGGCCCCAAGAGACCCAGTACTTC
.	TRBV7-8	TRBJ1-5	TRBD1	CASSLYDRVGQPQHF	TGTGCCAGCAGCTTATACGACAGGGTCGGACAGCCCCAGCATTTT
.	TRBV12-5	TRBJ1-1	.	CASGLTGLLNTEAFF	TGTGCTAGTGGTTTGACCGGTCTGTTGAACACTGAAGCTTTCTTT
.	TRBV7-2	TRBJ1-2	.	CASSPIVDTVGYTF	TGTGCCAGCAGCCCGATAGTCGATACCGTGGGCTACACCTTC
few	TRBV12-3/TRBV12-4	TRBJ2-2	TRBD2	CASSLGAGTNTGELFF	TGTGCCAGCAGTTTAGGAGCGGGGACGAACACCGGGGAGCTGTTTTTT
.	TRBV3-1	TRBJ1-6	.	CASSRPGDSPLHF	TGTGCCAGCAGCCGGCCGGGGGATTCACCCCTCCACTTT
many	TRBV2	TRBJ1-5	.	CASSGRGGSGQPQHF	TGTGCCAGCAGTGGCCGGGGCGGGTCAGGTCAGCCCCAGCATTTT
.	TRBV24-1	TRBJ1-2	TRBD1	CATSDWTGYGYTF	TGTGCCACCAGTGATTGGACAGGGTATGGCTACACCTTC
many	TRBV6-1	TRBJ1-2	.	CASRPFSTSSYGYTF	TGTGCCAGCAGACCATTCTCAACAAGTTCCTATGGCTACACCTTC
many	TRBV7-2	TRBJ2-3	.	CASSLGLYGGPADTQYF	TGTGCCAGCAGCTTAGGTCTTTACGGGGGGCCGGCAGATACGCAGTATTTT
.	TRBV25-1	TRBJ1-2	.	CATSRAHDGSYGYTF	TGTGCCACTTCACGCGCGCACGACGGAAGCTATGGCTACACCTTC
many	TRBV11-3	TRBJ2-3	TRBD2	CASNQLAGSSDTQYF	TGTGCCAGCAACCAACTAGCGGGGTCGTCAGATACGCAGTATTTT
.	TRBV5-1	TRBJ2-3	.	CASSLEGREDTQYF	TGCGCCAGCAGCTTGGAGGGCAGGGAAGATACGCAGTATTTT
few	TRBV6-1	TRBJ2-3	.	CASSEMRVGTDTQYF	TGTGCCAGCAGTGAAATGCGGGTGGGCACAGATACGCAGTATTTT
many	TRBV12-3/TRBV12-4	TRBJ2-1	TRBD2	CASSWGLQQREQFF	TGTGCCAGCAGTTGGGGACTACAACAACGTGAGCAGTTCTTC
few	TRBV28	TRBJ1-2	TRBD1	CASSKLGQTNYGYTF	TGTGCCAGCAGCAAACTGGGACAGACTAACTATGGCTACACCTTC
few	TRBV11-2	TRBJ2-1	.	CASSLDPNSYNEQFF	TGTGCCAGCAGCTTAGACCCAAATTCCTACAATGAGCAGTTCTTC
many	TRBV14	TRBJ2-3	.	CASSQAGTQYF	TGTGCCAGCAGCCAGGCGGGAACGCAGTATTTT
.	TRBV5-4	TRBJ2-5	.	CASSLSVRAETQYF	TGTGCCAGCAGCTTGTCGGTCAGGGCGGAGACCCAGTACTTC
many	TRBV27	TRBJ2-2	.	CASRDVKDPNTGELFF	TGTGCCAGCCGGGACGTTAAAGATCCGAACACCGGGGAGCTGTTTTTT
many	TRBV6-5	TRBJ2-4	.	CASRGLDIQYF	TGTGCCAGCAGGGGGCTGGACATTCAGTACTTC
.	TRBV10-3	TRBJ2-3	.	CAISEVRAGEDTQYF	TGTGCCATCTCCGAGGTTAGGGCAGGGGAGGATACGCAGTATTTT
few	TRBV9	TRBJ1-2	TRBD1	CASSVDGTGDGYTF	TGTGCCAGCAGCGTAGACGGGACAGGGGATGGCTACACCTTC
few	TRBV2	TRBJ2-2	.	CASSEVGAGELFF	TGTGCCAGCAGTGAAGTGGGGGCCGGGGAGCTGTTTTTT
.	TRBV6-1	TRBJ2-3	.	CASSMSRQALVDTQYF	TGTGCCAGCAGTATGTCTCGCCAGGCTCTGGTAGATACGCAGTATTTT
many	TRBV18	TRBJ2-1	.	CASSPLGGLNEQFF	TGTGCCAGCTCACCCCTCGGAGGCCTCAATGAGCAGTTCTTC
.	TRBV4-2	TRBJ2-2	.	CASSYSTQGTAGELFF	TGTGCCAGCAGCTATTCCACCCAGGGTACCGCCGGGGAGCTGTTTTTT
.	TRBV5-1	TRBJ2-7	.	CASSHGTLSYEQYF	TGCGCCAGCAGCCACGGGACCCTTTCCTACGAGCAGTACTTC
many	TRBV4-1	TRBJ1-2	.	CASSTTMERNYGYTF	TGCGCCAGCAGCACAACAATGGAGCGCAACTATGGCTACACCTTC
few	TRBV30	TRBJ1-3	TRBD1	CAWSRTGVNTIYF	TGTGCCTGGAGTAGGACAGGGGTAAACACCATATATTTT
few	TRBV4-2	TRBJ2-6	.	CASSEGTSGANVLTF	TGTGCCAGCAGCGAGGGGACCTCTGGGGCCAACGTCCTGACTTTC
.	TRBV3-1	TRBJ1-4	.	CASSHPDGATNEKLFF	TGTGCCAGCAGCCATCCCGACGGTGCAACTAATGAAAAACTGTTTTTT
few	TRBV5-1	TRBJ2-6	.	CASSQTGAFGANVLTF	TGCGCCAGCAGCCAGACAGGAGCGTTCGGGGCCAACGTCCTGACTTTC
few	TRBV5-1	TRBJ2-5	TRBD2	CASSLGVSGVPVSEETQYF	TGCGCCAGCAGCTTGGGGGTTAGCGGGGTACCTGTATCGGAAGAGACCCAGTACTTC
many	TRBV10-2	TRBJ1-3	.	CASSQGYGNTIYF	TGCGCCAGCAGTCAGGGATATGGAAACACCATATATTTT
many	TRBV7-3	TRBJ2-1	TRBD1	CASSISGQGAGNEQFF	TGTGCCAGCAGCATAAGTGGCCAGGGGGCGGGAAATGAGCAGTTCTTC